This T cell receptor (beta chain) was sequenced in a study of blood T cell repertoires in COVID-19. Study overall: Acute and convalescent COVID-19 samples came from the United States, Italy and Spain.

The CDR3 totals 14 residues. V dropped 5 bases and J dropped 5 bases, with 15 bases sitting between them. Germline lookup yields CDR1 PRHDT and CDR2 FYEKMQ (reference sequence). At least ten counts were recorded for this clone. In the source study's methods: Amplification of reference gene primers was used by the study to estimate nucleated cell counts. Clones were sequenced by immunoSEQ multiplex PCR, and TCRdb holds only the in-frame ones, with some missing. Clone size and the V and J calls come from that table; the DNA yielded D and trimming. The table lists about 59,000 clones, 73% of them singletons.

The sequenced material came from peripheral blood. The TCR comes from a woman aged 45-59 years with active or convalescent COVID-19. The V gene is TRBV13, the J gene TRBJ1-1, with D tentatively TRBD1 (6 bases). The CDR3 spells CASSPSGGWTEAFF. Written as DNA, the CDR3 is TGTGCCAGCAGCCCGAGCGGGGGCTGGACTGAAGCTTTCTTT.